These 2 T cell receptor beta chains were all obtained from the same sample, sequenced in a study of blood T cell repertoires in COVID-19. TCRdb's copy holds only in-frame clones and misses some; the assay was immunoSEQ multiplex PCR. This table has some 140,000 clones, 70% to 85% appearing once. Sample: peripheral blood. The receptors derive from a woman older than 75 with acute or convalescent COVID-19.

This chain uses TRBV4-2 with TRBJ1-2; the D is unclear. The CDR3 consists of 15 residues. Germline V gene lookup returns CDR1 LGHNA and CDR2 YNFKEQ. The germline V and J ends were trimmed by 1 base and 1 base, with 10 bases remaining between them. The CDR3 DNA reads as TGTGCCAGCAGCCAAGGTGTGGAGGGTAACTATGGCTACACCTTC. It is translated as CASSQGVEGNYGYTF.

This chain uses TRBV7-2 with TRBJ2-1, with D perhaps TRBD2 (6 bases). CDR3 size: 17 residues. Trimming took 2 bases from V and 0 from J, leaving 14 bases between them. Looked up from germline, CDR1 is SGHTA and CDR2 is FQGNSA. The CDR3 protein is CASSLMVAVGSYNEQFF. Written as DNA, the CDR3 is TGTGCCAGCAGCTTAATGGTAGCGGTCGGCTCCTACAATGAGCAGTTCTTC.